This T cell receptor beta chain was profiled in a study of blood T cells in healthy people across ages. Study-wide findings and caveats: The study lacked donor CMV status, which possibly confounded expanded clonotype changes.

Concerning this clonotype itself: Its antigen remains unidentified. With a much larger clone just one base away, this may be a read error.

Using a J-beta primer mix together with a sample-barcoded 5' primer, a second PCR was run for about 6 to 12 cycles. MiXCR was run by TCRdb on the 5' RACE reads, yielding one entry per CDR3 protein. The sample has approximately 680,000 distinct CDR3 sequences; about a third are singletons. The CDR3 has 14 residues. Germline-derived CDR1 and CDR2 are KGHSH and LQKENI. V gave up 3 bases and J gave up 9 bases, with 15 bases separating them. The donors, healthy Caucasians from Russia, were aged about 6 to 95. The total RNA that was extracted per sample amounted to at least 5 micrograms. The V gene is TRBV18, the J gene TRBJ2-1; either TRBD1 or TRBD2 may fit D (6 bases each). This clonotype was sampled from an elderly woman in good health. The material sequenced was blood. The CDR3 protein is CASSPEQGGSEQFF. The CDR3 DNA follows: TGTGCCAGCTCACCCGAACAGGGAGGCAGTGAGCAGTTCTTC.